A single sample gave rise to the 13 T cell receptor beta chains below, sequenced in a study of blood T cells in healthy people across ages. The authors ran a second PCR of about 6 to 12 cycles using a sample-barcoded 5' primer and a J-beta primer mix. TCRdb ran MiXCR on the 5' RACE reads and lists one entry per CDR3 protein. The repertoire holds almost 1 million distinct CDR3 sequences, with just over 50% as singletons. Input material: blood. The receptors stem from a woman aged 55 to 70 in good health.

The chain joins TRBV7-9 to TRBJ2-1; unclear D gene. CDR1 is SEHNR, CDR2 FQNEAQ, per germline (reference sequence). V was shortened by 8 bases and J by 1 base, with 3 bases between the two germline ends. The CDR3 runs to 11 residues. In DNA, the CDR3 is TGTGCCAGCGGTTCCTACAATGAGCAGTTCTTC. Protein product: CASGSYNEQFF.

The chain couples TRBV5-6 to TRBJ2-1, with a tentative D call TRBD2 (6 bases). Trimming took off 0 bases at V and 4 bases at J, with 17 bases between the two ends. CDR1 SGHDT and CDR2 YYEEEE come from the germline V gene. CDR3 length: 17 residues. CDR3 nucleotides: TGTGCCAGCAGCTTGGTACTCGCGGGATGGAATTACAATGAGCAGTTCTTC. It codes for CASSLVLAGWNYNEQFF.

The rearrangement joins TRBV3-1 to TRBJ2-1; the match to TRBD2 covers 11 bases. Trimming cost V 0 bases and J 3 bases; bases outside gene matches: 10. Germline V gives CDR1 LGHDT, CDR2 YNNKEL (reference sequence). This CDR3 region has 19 residues. This CDR3 reads CASSQDDPGLAGIYNEQFF. The DNA of the CDR3 is TGTGCCAGCAGCCAAGATGACCCAGGACTAGCGGGCATCTACAATGAGCAGTTCTTC.

V and J are TRBV5-5 and TRBJ2-7, with TRBD1 matching 8 bases. This CDR3 spans 19 amino acids. V was clipped by 0 bases and J by 1 base; unmatched bases: 15. Germline loops: CDR1 SGHKS, CDR2 YYEKEE (reference sequence). The CDR3: CASSLEYGRGRGLSYEQYF. The CDR3 DNA reads as TGTGCCAGCAGCTTGGAATACGGCAGGGGGCGCGGGTTGTCCTACGAGCAGTACTTC.

The chain joins TRBV21-1 to TRBJ2-1; the table's D gene call, TRBD1, was not cross checked with the DNA. The end of the DNA fits TRBJ2-7 better, so the J call may be wrong. TRBV21-1 is a pseudogene segment. The CDR3 loop spans 16 amino acids. CDR3 loop: CASSKADQGVDDEQYF. As DNA, the CDR3 is TGTGCCAGCAGCAAAGCCGATCAGGGGGTGGACGACGAGCAGTACTTC.

This clonotype was counted between two and nine times. This chain uses TRBV6-2 or TRBV6-3 with TRBJ2-7; D remains unclear. Germline V gene sequence: CDR1 MNHEY, CDR2 SVGEGT. CDR3 length: 15 amino acids. V was cut by 4 bases and J by 3 bases, with 16 bases left in between. The CDR3 loop is CASSWSVTSYYEQYF. CDR3 sequence (DNA): TGTGCCAGCAGTTGGAGCGTCACGTCATACTACGAGCAGTACTTC.

This clonotype appeared a few times. The J gene is TRBJ1-5, the V gene TRBV4-1; D is unresolved. With 0 bases removed from V and 5 bases from J, the gap between germline ends came to 11 bases. Germline V gives CDR1 MGHRA, CDR2 YSYEKL. This CDR3 region has 15 residues. The CDR3 loop reads CASSQDIAPDQPQHF. The CDR3 DNA reads as TGCGCCAGCAGCCAAGATATAGCCCCTGATCAGCCCCAGCATTTT.

The chain uses TRBV6-5 and TRBJ2-6, with 10 bases matching TRBD1. The length of the CDR3 is 18 residues. V lost 4 bases to trimming and J lost 2 bases; unmatched junction nucleotides: 8. Per germline, CDR1 MNHEY and CDR2 SVGAGI. CDR3 sequence (DNA): TGTGCCAGCAGTTTCCGGGACAGGGGTTTAGCTGGGGCCAACGTCCTGACTTTC. This encodes CASSFRDRGLAGANVLTF.

This chain connects TRBV6-2 or TRBV6-3 to TRBJ2-5; TRBD1 matches 7 bases. The J call may not be correct, given that the DNA end is closer to TRBJ2-7. The CDR3 has 15 residues. The germline V gene encodes CDR1 MNHEY and CDR2 SVGEGT. The CDR3: CASRNPSGGLYEQYF. The DNA of the CDR3 is TGTGCCAGCAGAAACCCGTCAGGGGGATTATACGAGCAGTACTTC.

CDR3 sequence reads: CSAYRDTNQPQHF. As DNA, the CDR3 is TGCAGTGCTTACCGGGACACAAATCAGCCCCAGCATTTT. The rearrangement uses TRBV20-1 and TRBJ1-5; tentative D call: TRBD1 (6 bases). Germline lookup yields CDR1 DFQATT and CDR2 SNEGSKA (reference sequence). The germline V and J ends were trimmed by 5 bases and 4 bases, with 12 bases remaining between them. The CDR3 extends over 13 amino acids.

The CDR3 DNA follows: TGCAGTGCTAGAGCACACCCCTCACAAACCCAGTACTTC. It is translated as CSARAHPSQTQYF. This sequence joins TRBV20-1 and TRBJ2-5, with no clear D. Trimming cost V 1 base and J 8 bases, with 14 bases left between them. The CDR3 sequence is 13 residues long. CDR1 and CDR2 from the germline V gene are DFQATT and SNEGSKA (reference sequence).

In this sample, this clonotype turned up a few times. J is TRBJ2-5 and V is TRBV20-1; 7 bases agree with TRBD2. Trimming removed 1 base from V and 2 bases from J; junction bases left unmatched: 7. Germline CDR1 is DFQATT and CDR2 is SNEGSKA (reference sequence). The CDR3 is 15 amino acids. For the CDR3, the DNA is TGCAGTGCTAGAGCACCAGCGGGAAAGCAAGAGACCCAGTACTTC. Its protein is CSARAPAGKQETQYF.

The chain is built from TRBV15 and TRBJ2-5, with D hard to call. The CDR3 consists of 16 residues. Germline V gene lookup returns CDR1 LNHNV and CDR2 YYDKDF (reference sequence). Between the trimmed V and J ends, which lost 0 bases and 1 base, there was a span of 12 bases. The CDR3, as DNA: TGTGCCACCAGCAGAGATACTGGAGTTGGCCAAGAGACCCAGTACTTC. Amino acid sequence: CATSRDTGVGQETQYF.